This T cell receptor beta chain was sequenced in a study of T cell changes during pregnancy in multiple sclerosis. Libraries were prepared by immunoSEQ multiplex PCR; TCRdb keeps only in-frame clonotypes and omits some of them. This sample has just under 100,000 clones, with approximately 93% found just once. The V gene lost 0 bases and the J gene lost 3 bases, with 14 bases spanning the gap. The CDR3 covers 16 residues. Germline values: CDR1 KGHSH, CDR2 LQKENI. This TCR was recovered from a female donor with multiple sclerosis, enrolled in a pregnancy study. The source material was peripheral blood, sampled after pregnancy. The chain joins TRBV18 to TRBJ1-2, with unresolved D. CDR3 DNA: TGTGCCAGCTCACCACCCCCCAGGCAGGCCTACTATGGCTACACCTTC. It encodes CASSPPPRQAYYGYTF. Supplemented by reference TRBV18 and TRBJ1-2, the full variable domain reads NAGVMQNPRHLVRRRGQEARLRCSPMKGHSHVYWYRQLPEEGLKFMVYLQKENIIDESGMPKERFSAEFPKEGPSILRIQQVVRGDSAAYFCASSPPPRQAYYGYTFGSGTRLTVV.